This TCR beta chain was obtained from a study of OX40 agonist ivuxolimab in advanced cancers. The CDR3 contains 18 residues. V gave up 8 bases and J gave up 4 bases; unmatched junction bases: 14. Germline lookup yields CDR1 LGHNA and CDR2 YNFKEQ. The data were produced by immunoSEQ multiplex PCR, yet TCRdb's version contains in-frame clones alone and is incomplete. The table includes 70,000 to 95,000 clones, around 83% detected once. The chain recombines TRBV4-2 with TRBJ2-2, with TRBD2 matching over 12 bases. The sample in question was CD4+ or CD8+ T cells sorted from blood, obtained in a trial of the OX40 agonist ivuxolimab. The clonotype originates from an adult with an advanced solid tumor such as melanoma, head and neck, liver or kidney cancer. In nucleotides, the CDR3 is TGTGCCAGCGAGAGGTTTCTAGCGGGGGGGCACGTCACCGGGGAGCTGTTTTTT. The encoded protein is CASERFLAGGHVTGELFF.